This TCR beta chain is from a study of immune cell composition in non-small cell lung cancer. Whole-study findings and limits: It was not proven that tumour-reactive clones equal dominant tumour-associated clones.

The germline V gene has CDR1 MNHEY and CDR2 SMNVEV (reference sequence). V shed 2 bases and J shed 5 bases, with 13 bases lying between them. This CDR3 region has 15 residues. A remark on this clone: Its cognate antigen is unknown.

Profiling relied on immunoSEQ multiplex PCR, and the TCRdb table lists in-frame clones only, not all of them. The sample lists thousands of clones; 76% were seen once. The chain is built from TRBV27 and TRBJ2-1; D is perhaps TRBD2 (5 bases). Sequences were obtained from lung tumor tissue. The receptor's source is a human donor with non-small cell lung cancer. The CDR3 sequence is CASSLGERRNNEQFF. CDR3 coding DNA: TGTGCCAGCAGTTTAGGGGAGCGGAGGAACAATGAGCAGTTCTTC.